This TCR beta chain was identified during a study of OX40 agonist ivuxolimab in advanced cancers. Study in general: Six ivuxolimab dose levels, 0.01 to 10 mg/kg, were given intravenously every 2 weeks. Study-wide points: What antigens the expanded peripheral T cells recognized was never established. Compared with others, partial responders at 0.1-3.0 mg/kg displayed clonal expansion among the lowest.

Germline V gives CDR1 MDHEN, CDR2 SYDVKM. Trimming cost V 7 bases and J 4 bases, with 16 bases left between them. The CDR3 sequence is 14 residues long. The method was immunoSEQ multiplex PCR; TCRdb's version includes in-frame clones alone and lacks a portion of them. The repertoire holds roughly 62,000 clones, with 75% to 90% as singletons. As to this clone: What it binds is not known.

The source material was CD4+ or CD8+ T cells sorted from blood, sampled in a trial of the OX40 agonist ivuxolimab. The chain combines TRBV28 with TRBJ1-2; D ambiguous. This receptor was identified in an adult with an advanced solid tumor such as melanoma, head and neck, liver or kidney cancer. In DNA, the CDR3 is TGTGCCAGCAACCCCGACGTTACGGCCTATGGCTACACCTTC. This encodes CASNPDVTAYGYTF.